This is a list of T cell receptor beta chains from one sample in a study of cytomegalovirus exposure and HLA in healthy donors. Assay: immunoSEQ multiplex PCR; the TCRdb copy retains only in-frame clones and omits some. The top ten hold roughly 21% of the sample, which has roughly 86,000 clones, around three fifths seen once. Sequenced input: PBMCs. The receptors shown here come from a woman in her forties or fifties in good health and CMV-seropositive. Each CDR3 is given with its conserved first and last residue. Fields, in order: CDR3 length, clone size, V gene, D gene, J gene, CDR3 DNA, CDR3 protein. A D gene is named only where the DNA matches it firmly. Clone size is shown for a subset of rows, as once, few, many or a class of expanded clone.

CDR3 length: 14; clone size: NA; V gene: TRBV7-9; D gene: NA; J gene: TRBJ2-7; CDR3 DNA: TGTGCCAGCAGCTTAAGGGAGCTCTCCTACGAGCAGTACTTC; CDR3 protein: CASSLRELSYEQYF
CDR3 length: 15; clone size: NA; V gene: TRBV7-9; D gene: TRBD1; J gene: TRBJ2-5; CDR3 DNA: TGTGCCAGCAGCTCTGGGACAGGGGGCAGGGAGACCCAGTACTTC; CDR3 protein: CASSSGTGGRETQYF
CDR3 length: 17; clone size: NA; V gene: TRBV7-6; D gene: TRBD1; J gene: TRBJ2-5; CDR3 DNA: TGTGCCAGCAGCCTCGGACAGGGACTGTTTTCATCGGAGACCCAGTACTTC; CDR3 protein: CASSLGQGLFSSETQYF
CDR3 length: 15; clone size: NA; V gene: TRBV5-1; D gene: TRBD1; J gene: TRBJ1-5; CDR3 DNA: TGCGCCAGCAGCCCGGGACAGGGATCCTCTCAGCCCCAGCATTTT; CDR3 protein: CASSPGQGSSQPQHF
CDR3 length: 14; clone size: NA; V gene: TRBV2; D gene: TRBD1; J gene: TRBJ1-1; CDR3 DNA: TGTGCCAGCAGGGACAGGGGCGCGAACACTGAAGCTTTCTTT; CDR3 protein: CASRDRGANTEAFF
CDR3 length: 15; clone size: NA; V gene: TRBV13; D gene: NA; J gene: TRBJ2-3; CDR3 DNA: TGTGCCAGCAGCTTACGGGAATTTAACACAGATACGCAGTATTTT; CDR3 protein: CASSLREFNTDTQYF
CDR3 length: 15; clone size: NA; V gene: TRBV7-9; D gene: NA; J gene: TRBJ1-6; CDR3 DNA: TGTTCCAGCACCACGACAGAGTCCTATAATTCACCCCTCCACTTT; CDR3 protein: CSSTTTESYNSPLHF
CDR3 length: 11; clone size: NA; V gene: TRBV2; D gene: NA; J gene: TRBJ1-1; CDR3 DNA: TGTGCCAGCAGTGTCTATGAAGAAGCTTTCTTT; CDR3 protein: CASSVYEEAFF
CDR3 length: 14; clone size: NA; V gene: TRBV12-5; D gene: NA; J gene: TRBJ2-2; CDR3 DNA: TGTGCTAGTGGTTTCCAACAGGAAACCGGGGAGCTGTTTTTT; CDR3 protein: CASGFQQETGELFF
CDR3 length: 12; clone size: NA; V gene: TRBV29-1; D gene: NA; J gene: TRBJ1-2; CDR3 DNA: TGCAGCGTTGACGGGGATCCGGGCGGCTACACCTTC; CDR3 protein: CSVDGDPGGYTF
CDR3 length: 15; clone size: NA; V gene: TRBV6-1; D gene: TRBD1; J gene: TRBJ1-2; CDR3 DNA: TGTGCCAGCAGATCCTTGGACAGGGAGAACTATGGCTACACCTTC; CDR3 protein: CASRSLDRENYGYTF
CDR3 length: 15; clone size: NA; V gene: TRBV11-2; D gene: TRBD1; J gene: TRBJ2-7; CDR3 DNA: TGTGCCAGCAGCTTAGAAACGGACAGGGGCTACGAGCAGTACTTC; CDR3 protein: CASSLETDRGYEQYF
CDR3 length: 15; clone size: NA; V gene: TRBV6-5; D gene: TRBD1; J gene: TRBJ1-5; CDR3 DNA: TGTGCCAGCAGTCCCTTGACAGGGTCAGATCAGCCCCAGCATTTT; CDR3 protein: CASSPLTGSDQPQHF
CDR3 length: 14; clone size: NA; V gene: TRBV6-5; D gene: TRBD1; J gene: TRBJ2-2; CDR3 DNA: TGTGCCAGCAGTTATGTAGGGGGCGCCGGGGAGCTGTTTTTT; CDR3 protein: CASSYVGGAGELFF
CDR3 length: 15; clone size: once; V gene: TRBV7-9; D gene: TRBD1; J gene: TRBJ1-1; CDR3 DNA: TGTGCCAGCAGCCCCGGGACAGGTGGTGACACTGAAGCTTTCTTT; CDR3 protein: CASSPGTGGDTEAFF
CDR3 length: 14; clone size: NA; V gene: TRBV7-2; D gene: TRBD2; J gene: TRBJ2-7; CDR3 DNA: TGTGCCAGCAGCTTCCGGGGGGGGTCCTACGAGCAGTACTTC; CDR3 protein: CASSFRGGSYEQYF
CDR3 length: 16; clone size: NA; V gene: TRBV7-2; D gene: TRBD2; J gene: TRBJ2-5; CDR3 DNA: TGTGCCAGCAGCTTAAACGGGCGGGGGAACCAAGAGACCCAGTACTTC; CDR3 protein: CASSLNGRGNQETQYF
CDR3 length: 14; clone size: NA; V gene: TRBV19; D gene: TRBD1; J gene: TRBJ1-5; CDR3 DNA: TGTGCCAGTAGTATAGGGCAGGGGGATCAGCCCCAGCATTTT; CDR3 protein: CASSIGQGDQPQHF
CDR3 length: 15; clone size: NA; V gene: TRBV9; D gene: TRBD1; J gene: TRBJ1-3; CDR3 DNA: TGTGCCAGCAGCCCCGACAGGGGCTCTGGAAACACCATATATTTT; CDR3 protein: CASSPDRGSGNTIYF
CDR3 length: 16; clone size: NA; V gene: TRBV9; D gene: TRBD1; J gene: TRBJ2-3; CDR3 DNA: TGTGCCAGCAGCTCAAGCCGGACAGGGAACACAGATACGCAGTATTTT; CDR3 protein: CASSSSRTGNTDTQYF
CDR3 length: 14; clone size: NA; V gene: TRBV7-3; D gene: TRBD1; J gene: TRBJ2-7; CDR3 DNA: TGTGCCAGCAGCATGGGACAGTCCGATCGGGAGCAGTACTTC; CDR3 protein: CASSMGQSDREQYF
CDR3 length: 15; clone size: NA; V gene: TRBV7-2; D gene: TRBD1; J gene: TRBJ1-2; CDR3 DNA: TGTGCCAGCAGCTTAGTAGCAGGACAGGGATATGGCTACACCTTC; CDR3 protein: CASSLVAGQGYGYTF
CDR3 length: 16; clone size: NA; V gene: TRBV5-4; D gene: NA; J gene: TRBJ1-6; CDR3 DNA: TGTGCCAGCAGATCCGAGGATAGCTCCTATAATTCACCCCTCCACTTT; CDR3 protein: CASRSEDSSYNSPLHF
CDR3 length: 16; clone size: many; V gene: TRBV25-1; D gene: TRBD1; J gene: TRBJ1-1; CDR3 DNA: TGTGCCAGCAGTGAATCACACAGGGGAGGTTACACTGAAGCTTTCTTT; CDR3 protein: CASSESHRGGYTEAFF
CDR3 length: 14; clone size: NA; V gene: TRBV6-6; D gene: TRBD1; J gene: TRBJ2-7; CDR3 DNA: TGTGCCAGCAGTTATGGGACAGAGAACTACGAGCAGTACTTC; CDR3 protein: CASSYGTENYEQYF
CDR3 length: 10; clone size: NA; V gene: TRBV29-1; D gene: NA; J gene: TRBJ1-1; CDR3 DNA: TGCAGCTTCTTGAGGCTAGAAGCTTTCTTT; CDR3 protein: CSFLRLEAFF
CDR3 length: 14; clone size: few; V gene: TRBV18; D gene: TRBD1; J gene: TRBJ2-7; CDR3 DNA: TGTGCCAGCTCAGGAGGACAGGGGAACTACGAGCAGTACTTC; CDR3 protein: CASSGGQGNYEQYF
CDR3 length: 16; clone size: NA; V gene: TRBV13; D gene: TRBD1; J gene: TRBJ2-7; CDR3 DNA: TGTGCCAGCAGCCCGCGGACAGGGGTCAACTCTTGGGAGCAGTACTTC; CDR3 protein: CASSPRTGVNSWEQYF
CDR3 length: 11; clone size: NA; V gene: TRBV2; D gene: NA; J gene: TRBJ2-5; CDR3 DNA: TGTGCCAGCAGTGTCTTCGAGACCCAGTACTTC; CDR3 protein: CASSVFETQYF
CDR3 length: 15; clone size: few; V gene: TRBV2; D gene: NA; J gene: TRBJ2-3; CDR3 DNA: TGTGCCATTTCCTCCGAGACGACGGGGTTAGATACGCAGTATTTT; CDR3 protein: CAISSETTGLDTQYF
CDR3 length: 16; clone size: NA; V gene: TRBV15; D gene: NA; J gene: TRBJ1-2; CDR3 DNA: TGTGCCACCAGCACAGCCCTCGGCACGGCGGGGGTGGGCTACACCTTC; CDR3 protein: CATSTALGTAGVGYTF
CDR3 length: 14; clone size: few; V gene: TRBV5-4; D gene: TRBD2; J gene: TRBJ2-7; CDR3 DNA: TGTGCCAGCAGCCCTAGCGGGGGGGTCCACGAGCAGTACTTC; CDR3 protein: CASSPSGGVHEQYF
CDR3 length: 17; clone size: few; V gene: TRBV4-1; D gene: TRBD1; J gene: TRBJ2-7; CDR3 DNA: TGCGCCAGCAGCCAAGACACAGGGGCTGATGGACGGAGCGAGCAGTACTTC; CDR3 protein: CASSQDTGADGRSEQYF
CDR3 length: 15; clone size: many; V gene: TRBV5-1; D gene: TRBD1; J gene: TRBJ1-4; CDR3 DNA: TGCGCCAGCAGACTCCGGACAGGCTCTAATGAAAAACTGTTTTTT; CDR3 protein: CASRLRTGSNEKLFF
CDR3 length: 13; clone size: NA; V gene: TRBV28; D gene: NA; J gene: TRBJ1-6; CDR3 DNA: TGTGCCAGCAGGCGAGGTTATAATTCACCCCTCCACTTT; CDR3 protein: CASRRGYNSPLHF
CDR3 length: 17; clone size: NA; V gene: TRBV6-4; D gene: TRBD2; J gene: TRBJ2-7; CDR3 DNA: TGTGCCAGCAACCCCGGGACTAGCGGGGGGTACGGCTACGAGCAGTACTTC; CDR3 protein: CASNPGTSGGYGYEQYF
CDR3 length: 14; clone size: NA; V gene: TRBV28; D gene: TRBD2; J gene: TRBJ2-7; CDR3 DNA: TGTGCCAGCAGCCTCGGGACTAGCTGGTCCGAGCAGTACTTC; CDR3 protein: CASSLGTSWSEQYF
CDR3 length: 14; clone size: NA; V gene: TRBV15; D gene: TRBD1; J gene: TRBJ1-2; CDR3 DNA: TGTGCCACCAGCAGAGGGGAGACAGGGATGGTCTACACCTTC; CDR3 protein: CATSRGETGMVYTF
CDR3 length: 14; clone size: NA; V gene: TRBV28; D gene: NA; J gene: TRBJ1-2; CDR3 DNA: TGTGCCAGCAGCCGTCCGGACAGATTATGTGGCTACACCTTC; CDR3 protein: CASSRPDRLCGYTF
CDR3 length: 15; clone size: NA; V gene: TRBV5-1; D gene: NA; J gene: TRBJ2-3; CDR3 DNA: TGCGCCAGCAGCTTGGATCCAGGGCCCACAGATACGCAGTATTTT; CDR3 protein: CASSLDPGPTDTQYF
CDR3 length: 16; clone size: NA; V gene: TRBV5-1; D gene: TRBD1; J gene: TRBJ2-4; CDR3 DNA: TGCGCCAGCAGCTTATCCGGGACAGGGGTGGGAAACATTCAGTACTTC; CDR3 protein: CASSLSGTGVGNIQYF
CDR3 length: 13; clone size: NA; V gene: TRBV19; D gene: NA; J gene: TRBJ1-1; CDR3 DNA: TGTGCCAGTAGTCTGGACAGCCCCACTGAAGCTTTCTTT; CDR3 protein: CASSLDSPTEAFF